The 6 T cell receptor beta chains below were found in one sample sequenced in a study of low-dose radiotherapy and immunotherapy resistance in tumors. Time point indicated: before trial treatment. Primers targeting TRAV and TRBV primed first-strand cDNA, covering alpha and beta chains. TCR amplification involved roughly 21 PCR cycles with a constant-region primer and V-primer adapter. TCRdb called the reads again in MiXCR, with one record for every CDR3 protein. The sample shows around 64,000 distinct CDR3 sequences, about 30% of them seen only once. The sample in question was PBMCs, obtained before treatment. The origin of the receptors is a male donor with rectosigmoid adenocarcinoma.

The chain is built from TRBV28 and TRBJ2-1; possibly TRBD2 for D (6 bases). Germline CDR1 reads MDHEN; CDR2 reads SYDVKM. V lost 6 bases, J lost 6 bases, and 15 bases lay in between. The CDR3 is made up of 14 amino acids. The DNA of the CDR3 is TGTGCCAGCAGGCCGGGACTCCGAGGCAATGAGCAGTTCTTC. This sequence encodes CASRPGLRGNEQFF.

The chain is built from TRBV6-2 or TRBV6-3 and TRBJ2-5; TRBD1 matches at 7 bases. This CDR3 has 15 residues. Germline V gives CDR1 MNHEY, CDR2 SVGEGT. J was trimmed by 3 bases and V by 5 bases; bases with no gene match: 9. The CDR3: CASSEDGTAKETQYF. The CDR3, as DNA: TGTGCCAGCAGTGAGGACGGGACAGCCAAAGAGACCCAGTACTTC.

The CDR3 spells CASRTRTNTEAFF. The CDR3 region has the DNA TGCGCCAGCAGGACTAGGACGAACACTGAAGCTTTCTTT. The rearrangement uses TRBV5-1 and TRBJ1-1; D not certain. Trimming cost V 5 bases and J 1 base, with 9 bases left between them. This CDR3 region has 13 residues. Germline V gives CDR1 SGHRS, CDR2 YFSETQ.

The table lists this clonotype with many counts. The V gene is TRBV20-1, the J gene TRBJ2-5, with no clear D. Germline CDR1 is DFQATT and CDR2 is SNEGSKA (reference sequence). This CDR3 is 13 amino acids long. V shed 1 base and J shed 3 bases, with 9 bases lying between them. This CDR3 reads CSARVWPKETQYF. In DNA form, the CDR3 reads TGCAGTGCTAGAGTTTGGCCGAAAGAGACCCAGTACTTC.

This clonotype has a count of ten or more. The rearrangement uses TRBV20-1 and TRBJ2-3; TRBD2 agrees at 11 bases. Trimming at V came to 1 base and at J to 4 bases, leaving 10 bases not matched to a gene. This CDR3 spans 17 amino acids. Germline V gene lookup returns CDR1 DFQATT and CDR2 SNEGSKA (reference sequence). The CDR3 is CSARGALLAGGPDTQYF. The DNA of the CDR3 is TGCAGTGCTAGAGGGGCCCTTCTAGCGGGAGGACCAGATACGCAGTATTTT.

This clonotype was counted at least ten times. This rearrangement joins TRBV7-2 to TRBJ2-1; D possibly uses TRBD1 or TRBD2 (5 bases each). Per the germline V gene, CDR1 is SGHTA and CDR2 is FQGNSA. V gave up 1 base and J gave up 3 bases, with 10 bases separating them. The CDR3 covers 15 residues. The DNA for the CDR3 is TGTGCCAGCAGCTTAGGAGGGCAGGGCTACAATGAGCAGTTCTTC. It is translated as CASSLGGQGYNEQFF.